This note documents a single T cell receptor (beta chain) sequence. The record originates from a study of response to subunit inactivated influenza vaccine. A single record per CDR3 protein comes from TCRdb applying MiXCR to the RT-PCR reads. The profile shows 590,000 or so distinct CDR3 sequences, roughly 15% of them singletons. The germline CDR1 and CDR2 sequences are LGHNA and YSLEER. There are 15 residues in the CDR3. The ends lost 0 bases at V and 6 bases at J; junction bases unmatched: 5. Sample: PBMCs from blood, taken around 15 days before vaccination. The TCR originated in a man between 50 and 59 years old who received an inactivated influenza vaccine. This chain uses TRBV4-3 with TRBJ2-7; 10 nucleotides agree with TRBD1. CDR3 coding DNA: TGCGCCAGCAGCCAAGAGGACAGGGGGTATGGCGAGCAGTACTTC. Translation: CASSQEDRGYGEQYF.